This record concerns one T cell receptor (beta chain) sequence. Its target is not known. This record comes from a study of shared clonotypes between healthy human individuals. Study results and limitations: On the whole, naive subsets had larger estimated richness than memory subsets had.

CD45RO-negative, CCR7-positively selected cells formed the naive CD8 fraction, excluding terminally differentiated effector memory CD45RA+ cells. In germline, CDR1 is SGHNT, CDR2 YENEEA. This CDR3 has 15 amino acids. The germline V and J ends were trimmed by 6 bases and 7 bases, with 16 bases remaining between them. Measured with immunoSEQ multiplex PCR; TCRdb has only the in-frame clones, and not every one. The sample lists 750,000 to 1,000,000 clones; 90% to 95% were seen once. The clonotype was recovered from a man between 25 and 39 years old in good health. Sequencing was carried out using naive CD8+ T cells sorted from blood. The chain combines TRBV11-3 with TRBJ2-6; D unclear. CDR3: CASSPHNGDANVLTF. The CDR3 region has the DNA TGTGCCAGCAGTCCGCATAATGGCGACGCCAACGTCCTGACTTTC.